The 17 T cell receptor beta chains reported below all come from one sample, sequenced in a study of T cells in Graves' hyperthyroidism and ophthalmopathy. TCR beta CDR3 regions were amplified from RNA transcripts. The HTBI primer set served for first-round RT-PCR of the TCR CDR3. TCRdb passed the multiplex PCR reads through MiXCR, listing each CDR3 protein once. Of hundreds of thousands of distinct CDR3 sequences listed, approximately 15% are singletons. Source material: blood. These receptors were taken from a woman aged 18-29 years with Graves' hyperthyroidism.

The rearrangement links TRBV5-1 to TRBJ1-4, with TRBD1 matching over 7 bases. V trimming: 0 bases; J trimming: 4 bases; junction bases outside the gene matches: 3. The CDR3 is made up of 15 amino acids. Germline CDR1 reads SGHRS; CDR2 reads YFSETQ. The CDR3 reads CASSLGDRSNEKLFF. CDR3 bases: TGCGCCAGCAGCTTGGGGGACAGAAGTAATGAAAAACTGTTTTTT. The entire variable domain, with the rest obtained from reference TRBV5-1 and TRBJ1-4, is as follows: KAGVTQTPRYLIKTRGQQVTLSCSPISGHRSVSWYQQTPGQGLQFLFEYFSETQRNKGNFPGRFSGRQFSNSRSEMNVSTLELGDSALYLCASSLGDRSNEKLFFGSGTQLSVL.

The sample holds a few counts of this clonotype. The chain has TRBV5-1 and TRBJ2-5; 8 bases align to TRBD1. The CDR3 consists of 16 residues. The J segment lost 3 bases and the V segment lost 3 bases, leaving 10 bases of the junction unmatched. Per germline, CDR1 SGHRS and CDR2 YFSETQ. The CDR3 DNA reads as TGCGCCAGCAGCTACGGGACAGGAGGGTCGGAAGAGACCCAGTACTTC. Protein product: CASSYGTGGSEETQYF.

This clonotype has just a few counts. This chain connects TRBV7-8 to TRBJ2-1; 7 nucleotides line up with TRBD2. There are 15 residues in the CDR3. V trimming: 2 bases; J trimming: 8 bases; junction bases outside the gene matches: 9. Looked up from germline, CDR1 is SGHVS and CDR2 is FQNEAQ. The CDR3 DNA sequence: TGTGCCAGCAGCTTATCGACGCGGGGGTTCCATGAGCAGTTCTTC. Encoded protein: CASSLSTRGFHEQFF.

The CDR3 here is CASSQVDMGLVYNEQFF. The CDR3 DNA reads as TGCGCCAGCAGCCAAGTTGATATGGGATTGGTGTACAATGAGCAGTTCTTC. The rearrangement joins TRBV4-1 to TRBJ2-1; D unresolved. This CDR3 is built from 17 residues. The ends were cut back, 1 base at V and 4 bases at J, with 17 bases in the middle. Germline CDR1 reads MGHRA; CDR2 reads YSYEKL.

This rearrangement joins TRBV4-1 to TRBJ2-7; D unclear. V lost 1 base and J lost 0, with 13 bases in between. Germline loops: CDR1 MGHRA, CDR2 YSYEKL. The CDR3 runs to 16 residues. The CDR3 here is CASSQVVRRSSYEQYF. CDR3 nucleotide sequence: TGCGCCAGCAGCCAAGTTGTCCGAAGAAGCTCCTACGAGCAGTACTTC.

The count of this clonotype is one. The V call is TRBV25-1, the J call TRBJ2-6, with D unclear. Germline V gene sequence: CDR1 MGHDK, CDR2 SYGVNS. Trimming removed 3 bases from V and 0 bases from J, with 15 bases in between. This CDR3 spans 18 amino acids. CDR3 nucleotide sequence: TGTGCCAGCAGTGATTCCAGGCTCACCCGCTCTGGGGCCAACGTCCTGACTTTC. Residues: CASSDSRLTRSGANVLTF.

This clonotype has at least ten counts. The CDR3, as DNA: TGTGCCAGCAGCCAACCAGCGGGGGGCACGTATGAGCAGTTCTTC. Encoded protein: CASSQPAGGTYEQFF. The rearrangement links TRBV3-1 to TRBJ2-1; 9 bases align to TRBD2. V lost 2 bases and J lost 8; bases outside the gene matches: 7. The CDR3 totals 15 residues. In germline, CDR1 is LGHDT, CDR2 YNNKEL (reference sequence).

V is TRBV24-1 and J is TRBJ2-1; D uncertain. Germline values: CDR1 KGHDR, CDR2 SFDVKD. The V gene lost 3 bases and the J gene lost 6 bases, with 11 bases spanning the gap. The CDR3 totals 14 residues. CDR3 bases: TGTGCCACCAGTGATACGCTCCCAAGCAATGAGCAGTTCTTC. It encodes CATSDTLPSNEQFF.

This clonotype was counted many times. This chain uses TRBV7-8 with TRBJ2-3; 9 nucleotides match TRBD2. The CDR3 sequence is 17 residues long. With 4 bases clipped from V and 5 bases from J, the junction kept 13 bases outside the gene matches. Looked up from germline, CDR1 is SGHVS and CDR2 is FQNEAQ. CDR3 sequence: CASSSPQGREGIDTQYF. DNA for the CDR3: TGTGCCAGCAGCTCCCCCCAGGGGCGGGAGGGGATAGATACGCAGTATTTT.

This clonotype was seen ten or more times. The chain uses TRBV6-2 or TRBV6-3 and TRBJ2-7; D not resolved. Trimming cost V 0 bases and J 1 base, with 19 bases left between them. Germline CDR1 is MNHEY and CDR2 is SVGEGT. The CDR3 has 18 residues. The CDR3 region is CASSYSDSPDASSYEQYF. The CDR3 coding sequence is TGTGCCAGCAGTTACTCTGATTCCCCTGATGCCTCATCCTACGAGCAGTACTTC.

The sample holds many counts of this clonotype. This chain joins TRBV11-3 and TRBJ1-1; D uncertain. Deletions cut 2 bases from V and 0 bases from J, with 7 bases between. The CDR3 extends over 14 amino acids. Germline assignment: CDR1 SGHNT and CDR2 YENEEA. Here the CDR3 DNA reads TGTGCCAGCAGCTTAATCGGGCTGAACACTGAAGCTTTCTTT. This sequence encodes CASSLIGLNTEAFF.

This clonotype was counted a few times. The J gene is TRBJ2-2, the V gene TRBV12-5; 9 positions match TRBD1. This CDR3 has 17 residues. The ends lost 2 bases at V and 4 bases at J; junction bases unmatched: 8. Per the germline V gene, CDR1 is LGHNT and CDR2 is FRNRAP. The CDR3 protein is CASGLFPGTGTTGELFF. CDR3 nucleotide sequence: TGTGCTAGTGGTTTGTTCCCCGGGACAGGGACCACCGGGGAGCTGTTTTTT.

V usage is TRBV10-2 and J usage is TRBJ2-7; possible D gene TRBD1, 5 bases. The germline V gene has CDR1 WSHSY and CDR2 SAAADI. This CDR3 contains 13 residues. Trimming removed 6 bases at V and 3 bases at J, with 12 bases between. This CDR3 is CASRFGHNYEQYF. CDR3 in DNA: TGCGCCAGCAGATTCGGACACAACTACGAGCAGTACTTC.

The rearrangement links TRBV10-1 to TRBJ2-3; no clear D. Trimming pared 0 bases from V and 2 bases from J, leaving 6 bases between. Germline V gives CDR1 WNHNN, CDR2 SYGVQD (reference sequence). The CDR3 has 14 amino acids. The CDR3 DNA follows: TGCGCCAGCAGTGAGTCTCCCCACACAGATACGCAGTATTTT. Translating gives CASSESPHTDTQYF.

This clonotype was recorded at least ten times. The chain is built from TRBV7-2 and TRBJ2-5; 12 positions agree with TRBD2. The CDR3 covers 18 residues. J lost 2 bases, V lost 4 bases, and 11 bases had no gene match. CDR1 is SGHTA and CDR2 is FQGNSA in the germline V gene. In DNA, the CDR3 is TGTGCCAGCAGCTCCCTGGGACTAGCGGGCCTTATACAAGAGACCCAGTACTTC. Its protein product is CASSSLGLAGLIQETQYF.

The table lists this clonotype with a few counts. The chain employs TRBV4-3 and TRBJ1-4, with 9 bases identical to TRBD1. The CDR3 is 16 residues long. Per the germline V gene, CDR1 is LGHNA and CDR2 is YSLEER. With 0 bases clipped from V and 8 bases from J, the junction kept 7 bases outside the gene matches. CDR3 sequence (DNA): TGCGCCAGCAGCCAAGAGGTGGGACAGGGTTCGGAAAAACTGTTTTTT. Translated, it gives CASSQEVGQGSEKLFF.

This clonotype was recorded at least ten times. CDR3 in DNA: TGTGCCAGCAGTTTGGCCGGGACAGGGGGCGACGAGCAGTACTTC. Its protein is CASSLAGTGGDEQYF. The chain carries TRBV28 and TRBJ2-7, with 12 bases that match TRBD1. Germline V CDR1 and CDR2: MDHEN, SYDVKM. The CDR3 sequence is 15 residues long. The trim removed 3 bases at V and 5 bases at J, leaving 5 bases unmatched.